A single sample gave rise to the 10 T cell receptor beta chains below, sequenced in a study of blood T cell repertoires in COVID-19. The method was immunoSEQ multiplex PCR; TCRdb's version includes in-frame clones alone and lacks a portion of them. Altogether 150,000 to 200,000 clones are present, approximately 90% being singletons, with the ten largest covering approximately 6%. Sequencing was carried out using peripheral blood. The source of these receptors is a man between 40 and 49 years old with active or convalescent COVID-19.

CDR3 loop: CASSPGHLYNSPLHF. As DNA, the CDR3 is TGTGCCAGCAGTCCCGGACACCTCTATAATTCACCCCTCCACTTT. The chain couples TRBV2 to TRBJ1-6; weak D call: TRBD1 (5 bases). Germline CDR1 is SNHLY and CDR2 is FYNNEI. The CDR3 totals 15 residues. The ends were cut back, 5 bases at V and 3 bases at J, with 11 bases in the middle.

V is TRBV28 and J is TRBJ1-6; tentatively, D is TRBD1 (6 bases). CDR3 length: 15 residues. Trimming shortened V by 1 base and J by 6 bases, and 10 bases separated the two germline ends. The germline V gene encodes CDR1 MDHEN and CDR2 SYDVKM. The CDR3 here is CASSLYRDFNSPLHF. DNA for the CDR3: TGTGCCAGCAGTTTATACAGGGATTTTAATTCACCCCTCCACTTT.

This clone was recorded once. The chain joins TRBV7-8 to TRBJ2-7; 14 bases agree with TRBD2. CDR1 and CDR2 from the germline V gene are SGHVS and FQNEAQ. The CDR3 has 18 residues. Trimming at V came to 1 base and at J to 4 bases, leaving 9 bases not matched to a gene. CDR3 sequence (DNA): TGTGCCAGCAGCTTAGTGACTAGCGGGGGGGTGAAGGCATACGAGCAGTACTTC. Its protein is CASSLVTSGGVKAYEQYF.

The V call is TRBV7-2, the J call TRBJ2-7; tentative D call: TRBD2 (6 bases). The germline V and J ends were trimmed by 3 bases and 2 bases, with 8 bases remaining between them. Germline V lookup: CDR1 SGHTA, CDR2 FQGNSA. This CDR3 has 13 residues. The CDR3 region has the DNA TGTGCCAGCAGCTTCGGGACTCCCTACGAGCAGTACTTC. Its protein is CASSFGTPYEQYF.

The rearrangement joins TRBV10-3 to TRBJ2-7; the match to TRBD1 covers 11 bases. From germline, CDR1 is ENHRY and CDR2 SYGVKD. This CDR3 is 15 amino acids long. V lost 5 bases and J lost 5; bases outside the gene matches: 8. CDR3 coding DNA: TGTGCCATCAGTACCGGACAGGGGGCGTCCCACGAGCAGTACTTC. The encoded protein is CAISTGQGASHEQYF.

V gene TRBV6-1 combines with J gene TRBJ2-7, with 8 bases that match TRBD1. This CDR3 has 17 amino acids. CDR1 is MNHNS and CDR2 is SASEGT in the germline V gene. Trimming removed 0 bases from V and 3 bases from J; junction bases left unmatched: 10. Written as DNA, the CDR3 is TGTGCCAGCAGTGAAGCTACAGGCGACAGGGGCTTCTACGAGCAGTACTTC. It is translated as CASSEATGDRGFYEQYF.

The chain joins TRBV2 to TRBJ1-5, with a weak D call TRBD1 (6 bases). Germline CDR1 is SNHLY and CDR2 is FYNNEI. V shed 8 bases and J shed 6 bases, with 17 bases lying between them. There are 14 residues in the CDR3. The DNA for the CDR3 is TGTGCCAGCCAGGACAGAGCCGAGAGTCAGCCCCAGCATTTT. Translated: CASQDRAESQPQHF.

The chain carries TRBV6-5 and TRBJ2-7; 10 nucleotides match TRBD1. The CDR3 runs to 14 residues. Germline values: CDR1 MNHEY, CDR2 SVGAGI. V lost 3 bases and J lost 11; bases outside the gene matches: 10. CDR3 DNA: TGTGCCAGCAGTTATTCCGGGACAGGGGAATACAAGTACTTC. It specifies CASSYSGTGEYKYF.

The chain links TRBV27 to TRBJ2-7; possibly TRBD2 for D (7 bases). Per germline, CDR1 MNHEY and CDR2 SMNVEV (reference sequence). The CDR3 covers 14 residues. V dropped 3 bases and J dropped 6 bases, with 15 bases sitting between them. The CDR3 sequence: CASSLDSGIGEQYF. The DNA for the CDR3 is TGTGCCAGCAGTTTGGACAGCGGGATCGGCGAGCAGTACTTC.

This clone was detected only once. V and J are TRBV4-1 and TRBJ1-6; possibly TRBD1 for D (5 bases). This CDR3 has 13 amino acids. Germline assignment: CDR1 MGHRA and CDR2 YSYEKL. Trimming took 1 base from V and 11 from J, leaving 9 bases between them. In DNA form, the CDR3 reads TGCGCCAGCAGCCAAGTGACAGTTACACCCCTCCACTTT. It specifies CASSQVTVTPLHF.